This TCR beta chain was captured by sequencing in a study of T cells in Graves' hyperthyroidism and ophthalmopathy. Overall study: Upon initial diagnosis and before any treatment, peripheral blood was collected. Study-wide results and caveats: Ophthalmopathy was separated from stable hyperthyroidism by a 13 V-J model.

Comment on this clonotype: Its antigen remains unidentified. A read error is possible here, since a much larger clone lies one base away.

V lost 5 bases to trimming and J lost 6 bases; unmatched junction nucleotides: 4. The germline V gene encodes CDR1 MDHEN and CDR2 SYDVKM. This CDR3 has 13 amino acids. There were TCR beta CDR3 regions amplified from RNA transcripts. First-round RT-PCR of the TCR CDR3 relied on the HTBI primer set. TCRdb re-called the multiplex PCR reads through MiXCR, storing one row per CDR3 protein. The repertoire includes 250,000 to 300,000 distinct CDR3 sequences, roughly a fifth of them detected once, and less than 45% sits in the top ten. The chain carries TRBV28 and TRBJ1-5, with 7 nucleotides matching TRBD1. The sequencing sample was made of blood. The receptor was derived from a man in his fifties with Graves' ophthalmopathy. CDR3 amino acids: CASSTGVVQPQHF. CDR3 nucleotides: TGTGCCAGCAGTACAGGGGTAGTTCAGCCCCAGCATTTT.